The next 28 T cell receptor beta chains were all read from a single sample in a study of beta chain features in type 1 diabetes (dated by TCRdb to 2017 to 2018). The protocol used for the library was the immunoSEQ multiplex PCR assay. All of the isolated RNA was reverse transcribed with the High Capacity cDNA Reverse Transcription Kit, so expressed TCRB transcripts were sequenced. TCRdb limited this immuneACCESS table to in-frame rearrangements with V and J called. A share of clones is missing; checked studies link under half to unresolved V genes, and the rest is unexplained. This sample gives roughly 230,000 clones in total; roughly 9.6% of them show up just once. The top ten hold approximately 0.03% of the sample. Material: naive CD4+ T cells from blood. The cell subset or site label corresponds to: true naive CD4+ T cells. The origin of the receptors is a woman under 30 in good health.

This clone was counted only a few times. The chain joins TRBV28 to TRBJ1-1, with D hard to call. V was pared by 5 bases and J by 2 bases, with 6 bases between. Germline V gene sequence: CDR1 MDHEN, CDR2 SYDVKM. The CDR3 spans 12 residues. CDR3 DNA sequence: TGTGCCAGCAGTATCTTTAACACTGAAGCTTTCTTT. Translated, it gives CASSIFNTEAFF.

This chain links TRBV30 with TRBJ1-6; tentatively, D is TRBD1 (5 bases). V shed 1 base and J shed 6 bases, with 7 bases lying between them. Per germline, CDR1 GTSNPN and CDR2 SVGIG (reference sequence). This CDR3 region has 13 residues. CDR3 sequence (DNA): TGTGCCTGGAGTGAACAGGCTAATTCACCCCTCCACTTT. Translated, it gives CAWSEQANSPLHF.

The genes are TRBV25-1 and TRBJ1-2; D unresolved. V lost 2 bases, J lost 4 bases, and 14 bases lay in between. Germline-derived CDR1 and CDR2 are MGHDK and SYGVNS. The CDR3 totals 15 residues. The DNA of the CDR3 is TGTGCCAGCAGTGAAGAAGAGGGTATTGGCTATGGCTACACCTTC. Translated, it gives CASSEEEGIGYGYTF.

The genes are TRBV27 and TRBJ2-7; TRBD2 matches at 11 bases. With 6 bases clipped from V and 2 bases from J, the junction kept 3 bases outside the gene matches. Germline lookup yields CDR1 MNHEY and CDR2 SMNVEV (reference sequence). This CDR3 comprises 14 residues. CDR3 sequence reads: CASRRLAGTYEQYF. The CDR3, as DNA: TGTGCCAGCAGGCGACTAGCGGGAACCTACGAGCAGTACTTC.

The chain combines TRBV7-9 with TRBJ2-7; maybe TRBD1 (5 bases). Per germline, CDR1 SEHNR and CDR2 FQNEAQ (reference sequence). V was clipped by 7 bases and J by 2 bases, with 15 bases between them. This CDR3 is built from 14 residues. CDR3 sequence reads: CASTPRQSTYEQYF. CDR3 nucleotide sequence: TGTGCCAGCACCCCCCGACAGTCGACCTACGAGCAGTACTTC. Using reference TRBV7-9 and TRBJ2-7 for the parts outside the CDR3, the full variable domain is DTGVSQNPRHKITKRGQNVTFRCDPISEHNRLYWYRQTLGQGPEFLTYFQNEAQLEKSRLLSDRFSAERPKGSFSTLEIQRTEQGDSAMYLCASTPRQSTYEQYFGPGTRLTVT.

V gene TRBV4-3 combines with J gene TRBJ1-1; 10 nucleotides line up with TRBD1. The V segment lost 4 bases and the J segment 6 bases; nucleotides outside the gene matches: 2. This CDR3 is built from 13 residues. Per the germline V gene, CDR1 is LGHNA and CDR2 is YSLEER. CDR3 sequence (DNA): TGCGCCAGCAGCCCGGGACAGGGGTCTGAAGCTTTCTTT. Its translation: CASSPGQGSEAFF.

The table lists this clone with a count of one. The chain links TRBV7-9 to TRBJ2-5; D is possibly TRBD1 (6 bases). The germline gives CDR1 SEHNR, CDR2 FQNEAQ (reference sequence). The germline V and J ends were trimmed by 5 bases and 11 bases, with 33 bases remaining between them. This CDR3 spans 18 amino acids. The CDR3 sequence is CASSPSLRLAGAPREQYF. The CDR3 DNA reads TGTGCCAGCAGCCCCTCCCTACGCTTGGCAGGGGCCCCTAGGGAGCAGTACTTC.

The chain recombines TRBV6-6 with TRBJ1-3, with 7 bases fitting TRBD1. V was clipped by 2 bases and J by 2 bases; unmatched bases: 6. The germline gives CDR1 MNHNY, CDR2 SVGAGI (reference sequence). The CDR3 runs to 16 residues. CDR3 sequence (DNA): TGTGCCAGCAGTTACGGCTTGACAGGGCCTGGAAACACCATATATTTT. Amino acids: CASSYGLTGPGNTIYF.

Only a few counts were recorded for this clone. CDR3 in amino acids: CASSVSSGDNEQFF. The CDR3 DNA sequence: TGCGCCAGCAGCGTATCTAGCGGGGATAATGAGCAGTTCTTC. The rearrangement uses TRBV5-1 and TRBJ2-1; 9 bases fit TRBD2. This CDR3 is 14 amino acids long. Germline CDR1 reads SGHRS; CDR2 reads YFSETQ. J lost 7 bases, V lost 4 bases, and 6 bases had no gene match.

The chain carries TRBV28 and TRBJ2-5; D is ambiguous. This CDR3 comprises 12 residues. Trimming left V 2 bases short and J 1 base short, with 2 bases between. Germline V gene lookup returns CDR1 MDHEN and CDR2 SYDVKM. In nucleotides, the CDR3 is TGTGCCAGCAGTTTACTCCAAGAGACCCAGTACTTC. It translates to CASSLLQETQYF. The whole variable domain, filled in from reference TRBV28 and TRBJ2-5, reads DVKVTQSSRYLVKRTGEKVFLECVQDMDHENMFWYRQDPGLGLRLIYFSYDVKMKEKGDIPEGYSVSREKKERFSLILESASTNQTSMYLCASSLLQETQYFGPGTRLLVL.

In its sample, this clone was seen a few times. The chain joins TRBV6-1 to TRBJ2-5; perhaps TRBD2 as D (5 bases). Germline CDR1 and CDR2: MNHNS and SASEGT. CDR3 length: 14 residues. V was cut by 6 bases and J by 1 base, with 12 bases left in between. CDR3 protein: CASRLRGGQETQYF. Written as DNA, the CDR3 is TGTGCCAGCAGGCTTCGCGGAGGCCAAGAGACCCAGTACTTC.

This clone was counted between two and nine times. This chain joins TRBV19 and TRBJ2-7, with D maybe TRBD1 (6 bases). The CDR3 totals 14 residues. V was pared by 4 bases and J by 3 bases, with 13 bases between. Germline V lookup: CDR1 LNHDA, CDR2 SQIVND (reference sequence). CDR3 nucleotides: TGTGCCAGTAGTAATCCACAGGGAGTCTACGAGCAGTACTTC. Translation: CASSNPQGVYEQYF.

This chain links TRBV5-1 with TRBJ2-5; maybe TRBD1 (5 bases). This CDR3 is 13 amino acids long. Germline V gives CDR1 SGHRS, CDR2 YFSETQ. V lost 3 bases, J lost 5 bases, and 11 bases lay in between. CDR3 DNA sequence: TGCGCCAGCAGCTCGGACACGTGGGAGACCCAGTACTTC. This gives the protein CASSSDTWETQYF.

This sequence joins TRBV28 and TRBJ2-7, with 15 bases fitting TRBD2. Trimming took 4 bases from V and 10 from J; bases not matched to a gene: 5. The CDR3 covers 14 residues. Germline-derived CDR1 and CDR2 are MDHEN and SYDVKM. The CDR3 sequence is CASSSPGLAGGQYF. CDR3 bases: TGTGCCAGCAGTTCGCCGGGACTAGCGGGGGGTCAGTACTTC.

This clone was counted between two and nine times. The chain combines TRBV18 with TRBJ2-2; 8 nucleotides match TRBD2. Trimming at V came to 3 bases and at J to 8 bases, leaving 8 bases not matched to a gene. This CDR3 has 15 amino acids. Germline V CDR1 and CDR2: KGHSH, LQKENI. CDR3 amino acids: CASSPGLEASGELFF. Here the CDR3 DNA reads TGTGCCAGCTCACCGGGACTAGAGGCTTCTGGGGAGCTGTTTTTT.

This clone has just a few counts. The chain has TRBV25-1 and TRBJ2-2, with D maybe TRBD2 (5 bases). This CDR3 is built from 14 residues. Germline CDR1 and CDR2: MGHDK and SYGVNS. The ends were cut back, 0 bases at V and 6 bases at J, with 8 bases in the middle. CDR3 in amino acids: CASSEYKGAGELFF. In DNA, the CDR3 is TGTGCCAGCAGTGAATATAAGGGAGCCGGGGAGCTGTTTTTT.

This clone showed up just a few times. V and J are TRBV11-2 and TRBJ1-1; TRBD1 matches 9 bases. The CDR3 sequence is 15 residues long. Trimming took 2 bases from V and 6 from J; bases not matched to a gene: 7. Germline lookup yields CDR1 SGHAT and CDR2 FQNNGV. The DNA of the CDR3 is TGTGCCAGCAGCTTACCCGCACAGGGGGCCTCTGAAGCTTTCTTT. Translated: CASSLPAQGASEAFF.

This clone was detected only a few times. The CDR3 DNA follows: TGCGCCAGCAGCCAAGATCTGGGAGTGGCTGGGGCCAAAAACATTCAGTACTTC. Its protein is CASSQDLGVAGAKNIQYF. The chain carries TRBV4-1 and TRBJ2-4; D might be TRBD2 (5 bases). Germline assignment: CDR1 MGHRA and CDR2 YSYEKL. Between the trimmed V and J ends, which lost 0 bases and 1 base, there was a span of 16 bases. The CDR3 spans 18 residues.

CDR3 in DNA: TGTGCCAGCAGCTTCGCAAACTCTAGCGACTACAATGAGCAGTTCTTC. This sequence encodes CASSFANSSDYNEQFF. The chain is built from TRBV11-2 and TRBJ2-1; D possibly corresponds to TRBD2 (6 bases). Between the trimmed V and J ends, which lost 3 bases and 3 bases, there was a span of 15 bases. Germline V gene lookup returns CDR1 SGHAT and CDR2 FQNNGV. This CDR3 spans 16 amino acids.

This clone was seen more than once but under ten times. This chain links TRBV18 with TRBJ1-1; 11 nucleotides align to TRBD1. The V and J ends lost 3 bases and 0 bases, in that order; junction bases with no gene match: 3. Germline CDR1 and CDR2: KGHSH and LQKENI. The CDR3 runs 16 residues. The CDR3 loop reads CASSPWDRGVNTEAFF. CDR3 bases: TGTGCCAGCTCACCCTGGGACAGGGGGGTGAACACTGAAGCTTTCTTT.

The rearrangement uses TRBV6-5 and TRBJ2-7; 8 bases match TRBD2. Germline V CDR1 and CDR2: MNHEY, SVGAGI. CDR3 length equals 13 residues. The J segment lost 5 bases and the V segment lost 6 bases, leaving 6 bases of the junction unmatched. CDR3 sequence reads: CASRDHGRDEQYF. The CDR3 DNA sequence: TGTGCCAGCAGGGACCACGGGAGGGACGAGCAGTACTTC.

This chain joins TRBV30 and TRBJ1-1; D gene uncertain. Trimming left V 4 bases short and J 5 bases short, with 14 bases between. CDR1 GTSNPN and CDR2 SVGIG come from the germline V gene (reference sequence). The CDR3 is made up of 13 amino acids. The CDR3 protein is CAWKLSLTTEAFF. CDR3 bases: TGTGCCTGGAAATTATCACTTACGACTGAAGCTTTCTTT.

There are a few counts of this clone. This same CDR3 is encoded by further DNA sequences in the sample. The chain recombines TRBV30 with TRBJ1-2, with unresolved D. The V gene's germline CDR1 is GTSNPN and CDR2 SVGIG (reference sequence). V lost 2 bases, J lost 5 bases, and 6 bases lay in between. The CDR3 has 11 amino acids. The CDR3 sequence: CAWSSLYGYTF. As DNA, the CDR3 is TGTGCCTGGAGTAGCCTGTATGGCTACACCTTC. The full variable domain, rest sourced from reference TRBV30 and TRBJ1-2, is SQTIHQWPATLVQPVGSPLSLECTVEGTSNPNLYWYRQAAGRGLQLLFYSVGIGQISSEVPQNLSASRPQDRQFILSSKKLLLSDSGFYLCAWSSLYGYTFGSGTRLTVV.

The V and J genes are TRBV27 and TRBJ1-2, with 10 nucleotides matching TRBD1. V lost 5 bases and J lost 4; bases outside the gene matches: 7. The CDR3 length is 15 residues. CDR1 is MNHEY and CDR2 is SMNVEV in the germline V gene (reference sequence). This chain's CDR3 is CASSAPGTGVYGYTF. The CDR3 DNA reads as TGTGCCAGCAGTGCCCCCGGGACAGGGGTCTATGGCTACACCTTC.

There are a few counts of this clone. The rearrangement links TRBV5-1 to TRBJ2-5, with TRBD2 matching 13 bases. The CDR3 has 16 amino acids. The V gene end was trimmed by 2 bases and the J gene end by 5 bases; junction bases not matched to a gene: 6. The germline CDR1 and CDR2 sequences are SGHRS and YFSETQ. The CDR3 reads CASSFGLAGVGETQYF. The CDR3 region has the DNA TGCGCCAGCAGCTTCGGACTAGCGGGAGTCGGTGAGACCCAGTACTTC.

This clone was recorded a few times. The V call is TRBV19, the J call TRBJ1-1; no clear D. Trimming shortened V by 5 bases and J by 4 bases, and 11 bases separated the two germline ends. Germline V lookup: CDR1 LNHDA, CDR2 SQIVND (reference sequence). This CDR3 comprises 13 residues. The CDR3 DNA reads TGTGCCAGTAGTCTTCAGGTTGCCACTGAAGCTTTCTTT. Encoded protein: CASSLQVATEAFF.

The rearrangement joins TRBV9 to TRBJ1-1, with D possibly being TRBD1 (5 bases). The V and J ends lost 3 bases and 4 bases respectively, with 16 bases between them. The CDR3 extends over 15 amino acids. The germline gives CDR1 SGDLS, CDR2 YYNGEE. The CDR3 is CASSAMDNQGTEAFF. The CDR3 region has the DNA TGTGCCAGCAGCGCCATGGACAACCAGGGCACTGAAGCTTTCTTT.

This clone was detected a few times. This chain joins TRBV2 and TRBJ2-3; possibly TRBD1 for D (6 bases). Looked up from germline, CDR1 is SNHLY and CDR2 is FYNNEI. Trimming pared 4 bases from V and 1 base from J, leaving 12 bases between. The CDR3 extends over 15 amino acids. The CDR3 reads CASSVGTLRTDTQYF. For the CDR3, the DNA is TGTGCCAGCAGTGTCGGGACACTCCGCACAGATACGCAGTATTTT. Using reference TRBV2 and TRBJ2-3 for the parts outside the CDR3, the full variable domain is EPEVTQTPSHQVTQMGQEVILRCVPISNHLYFYWYRQILGQKVEFLVSFYNNEISEKSEIFDDQFSVERPDGSNFTLKIRSTKLEDSAMYFCASSVGTLRTDTQYFGPGTRLTVL.